The sequence of this TCR beta chain was determined in a study of OX40 agonist ivuxolimab in advanced cancers. In the study overall: As their treatment, patients were administered ivuxolimab, an agonistic anti-OX40 (CD134) antibody. Under the entry rules, prior anti-PD-1, anti-PD-L1 or anti-CTLA-4 therapy was allowed, and 40% had some.

Comments on this clone: The antigen is undetermined.

With 5 bases removed from V and 9 bases from J, the gap between germline ends came to 11 bases. Germline V lookup: CDR1 SEHNR, CDR2 FQNEAQ (reference sequence). The CDR3 loop spans 12 amino acids. Broader study findings: At 0.1 to 3.0 mg/kg and by week 6, CD4+ and CD8+ T cells in the blood had expanded clonally. Average numbers of expanded clones were greater in CD8+ T cells than in CD4+.

Profiled with immunoSEQ multiplex PCR; TCRdb holds only in-frame clones, not every one. The data show 30,000 or so clones, more than 90% seen once. The source is an adult with an advanced solid tumor such as melanoma, head and neck, liver or kidney cancer. Here the sequenced sample was CD4+ or CD8+ T cells sorted from blood, taken in a trial of the OX40 agonist ivuxolimab. This rearrangement joins TRBV7-9 to TRBJ2-4; unclear D gene. CDR3 DNA sequence: TGTGCCAGCAGCCCTCATGAAGCCATTCAGTACTTC. Its translation is CASSPHEAIQYF.